A selection of T cell receptor beta chains follows, all from one sample in a study of T cells after yellow fever vaccination. TCRdb re-called the 5' RACE reads with MiXCR, one entry per CDR3 protein. The data contain approximately 550,000 distinct CDR3 sequences, about 14% of them seen just once; the ten biggest clones take up about 14%. Source: PBMCs, taken on the day of the yellow fever booster vaccination. These receptors were obtained from a man aged 25 to 40 who received the YFV17D yellow fever vaccine. The CDR3 runs from the conserved cysteine through the conserved F or W. A D gene is named only where the DNA matches it firmly. Clone size is not always given. Where it is, it says once, few, many or a class for expanded clones.

D	V	J	size	CDR3	DNA
TRBD1	TRBV10-3	TRBJ2-2	.	CAIRRGTGRTGELFF	TGTGCCATCAGAAGGGGGACAGGGCGTACCGGGGAGCTGTTTTTT
.	TRBV4-3	TRBJ2-1	.	CASSPKWGSAAHNEQFF	TGCGCCAGCAGTCCTAAGTGGGGCTCAGCGGCTCACAATGAGCAGTTCTTC
.	TRBV7-8	TRBJ2-4	once	CASSLGGLDIQYF	TGTGCCAGCAGCTTAGGGGGACTGGACATTCAGTACTTC
TRBD2	TRBV28	TRBJ2-5	.	CATKGLADQETQYF	TGTGCCACCAAGGGACTAGCGGACCAAGAGACCCAGTACTTC
.	TRBV5-1	TRBJ2-5	.	CASSPELETQYF	TGCGCCAGCAGCCCAGAACTAGAGACCCAGTACTTC
TRBD1	TRBV5-1	TRBJ2-7	.	CASSGGQGAYNEQYF	TGCGCCAGCAGCGGCGGACAGGGGGCCTACAACGAGCAGTACTTC
TRBD1	TRBV13	TRBJ2-3	.	CASSLLQGNTDTQYF	TGTGCCAGCAGCCTGTTACAGGGGAATACAGATACGCAGTATTTT
.	TRBV7-8	TRBJ2-7	.	CASSLDPRAYYEQYF	TGTGCCAGCAGCTTGGACCCACGCGCTTACTACGAGCAGTACTTC
TRBD2	TRBV11-2	TRBJ2-3	few	CASGSSGAGDTQYF	TGTGCCAGCGGTAGTAGCGGGGCGGGAGATACGCAGTATTTT
.	TRBV4-2	TRBJ2-2	few	CASSQVGPEELFF	TGTGCCAGCAGCCAAGTTGGGCCAGAGGAGTTGTTTTTT
TRBD1	TRBV5-1	TRBJ1-1	.	CASSLDRGQTEAFF	TGCGCCAGCAGCTTGGACAGGGGGCAGACTGAAGCTTTCTTT
.	TRBV7-9	TRBJ1-5	few	CASSFSGRNNQPQHF	TGTGCCAGCAGCTTTTCAGGTCGAAACAATCAGCCCCAGCATTTT
.	TRBV7-9	TRBJ1-1	many	CASRPKAGMNTEAFF	TGTGCCAGCAGGCCGAAGGCGGGGATGAACACTGAAGCTTTCTTT
.	TRBV7-2	TRBJ2-1	few	CASSLTRGSSKSYEQFF	TGTGCCAGCAGCTTAACGCGGGGCAGCTCAAAATCCTATGAGCAGTTCTTC
TRBD1	TRBV18	TRBJ1-2	many	CASSTETGGYGYTF	TGTGCCAGCTCAACAGAGACAGGGGGCTATGGCTACACCTTC
.	TRBV6-1	TRBJ2-3	few	CASRLQFGAGDTQYF	TGTGCCAGCAGACTTCAGTTCGGGGCTGGAGATACGCAGTATTTT
TRBD1	TRBV5-4	TRBJ2-1	few	CASSFTDRDHNEQFF	TGTGCCAGCAGTTTTACGGACAGGGACCACAATGAGCAGTTCTTC
.	TRBV5-4	TRBJ2-7	.	CASSLQPKGRSEQYF	TGTGCCAGCAGCTTGCAACCGAAAGGACGGTCCGAGCAGTACTTC
.	TRBV20-1	TRBJ2-7	few	CSARDVRVGYEQYF	TGCAGTGCTAGAGATGTCAGGGTCGGTTACGAGCAGTACTTC
.	TRBV2	TRBJ2-4	many	CASSPLAGLAKNIQYF	TGTGCCAGCAGTCCTCTCGCTGGACTAGCCAAAAACATTCAGTACTTC
.	TRBV6-5	TRBJ2-7	few	CASSYSYRARSYEQYF	TGTGCCAGCAGTTACTCGTACAGGGCTAGGTCCTACGAGCAGTACTTC
.	TRBV3-1	TRBJ2-7	.	CASSHLGYNEQYF	TGTGCCAGCAGCCACTTGGGATACAACGAGCAGTACTTC
TRBD1	TRBV20-1	TRBJ2-3	.	CSAGTGGVDTQYF	TGCAGTGCTGGGACAGGGGGCGTAGATACGCAGTATTTT
TRBD2	TRBV10-3	TRBJ2-7	few	CAIRGSGTGEQYF	TGTGCCATCAGGGGTAGCGGGACTGGCGAGCAGTACTTC
.	TRBV7-8	TRBJ2-7	.	CASSPDGSSVEQYF	TGTGCCAGCAGCCCTGACGGAAGCTCGGTGGAGCAGTACTTC
.	TRBV20-1	TRBJ1-4	.	CSASRDTAEKLFF	TGCAGTGCTAGCCGGGACACAGCTGAAAAACTGTTTTTT
.	TRBV6-5	TRBJ2-7	.	CASSYRAGGSEQYF	TGTGCCAGCAGTTACCGTGCCGGAGGAAGCGAGCAGTACTTC
TRBD1	TRBV11-2	TRBJ2-7	once	CASNVGTVTNSYEQYF	TGTGCCAGCAATGTCGGGACAGTCACTAACTCCTACGAGCAGTACTTC
TRBD2	TRBV20-1	TRBJ2-1	.	CSASIRTSGRPEQFF	TGCAGTGCTTCGATCAGGACTAGCGGGAGGCCTGAGCAGTTCTTC
TRBD2	TRBV5-4	TRBJ2-1	.	CASSQGLAGGHEQFF	TGTGCCAGCAGCCAGGGACTAGCGGGAGGGCATGAGCAGTTCTTC
.	TRBV7-9	TRBJ2-1	.	CASSLDGRREQFF	TGTGCCAGCAGCTTGGACGGGCGTCGGGAGCAGTTCTTC
TRBD2	TRBV7-2	TRBJ2-1	few	CASSARGAGGLYNEQFF	TGTGCCAGCAGCGCCCGGGGCGCGGGAGGACTTTACAATGAGCAGTTCTTC
.	TRBV6-1	TRBJ2-2	few	CASSPWGGRNPTGELFF	TGTGCCAGCAGTCCCTGGGGAGGAAGGAACCCCACCGGGGAGCTGTTTTTT
.	TRBV19	TRBJ2-4	.	CASSIGLGRKNIQYF	TGTGCCAGTAGTATAGGATTGGGCCGAAAAAACATTCAGTACTTC
.	TRBV20-1	TRBJ1-4	.	CSARGWPGANEKLFF	TGCAGTGCTAGAGGTTGGCCAGGGGCTAATGAAAAACTGTTTTTT
TRBD2	TRBV28	TRBJ2-1	.	CASSPPSGLAGGPF	TGTGCCAGCAGTCCGCCCTCGGGACTAGCGGGAGGGCCCTTC
TRBD2	TRBV20-1	TRBJ2-3	.	CSARDREVSSTDTQYF	TGCAGTGCTAGAGATCGGGAGGTCTCTAGCACAGATACGCAGTATTTT